This T cell receptor (beta chain) appears in the sequencing data of a study of blood T cells in healthy people across ages. At least ten counts were recorded for this clonotype. Next came a second PCR, run for roughly 6 to 11 cycles, which used a sample-barcoded 5' primer along with a J-beta primer mix. TCRdb fed the 5' RACE reads into MiXCR, producing one record per CDR3 protein. The sample includes about 670,000 distinct CDR3 sequences, roughly 41% of them seen just once. Trimming left V 2 bases short and J 1 base short, with 11 bases between. The CDR3 runs 15 residues. Germline lookup yields CDR1 MNHEY and CDR2 SVGEGT.

The sequencing sample was made of blood. The rearrangement links TRBV6-2 or TRBV6-3 to TRBJ2-5; D unclear. This receptor was taken from a man older than 75 in good health. CDR3 bases: TGTGCCAGCAGTTACCTCCACCCTTTCCAAGAGACCCAGTACTTC. Protein: CASSYLHPFQETQYF.